Given below is one T cell receptor beta chain in context. Its antigen remains unidentified. These data come from a study of cytomegalovirus exposure and HLA in healthy donors. General study results and limits: Most of the CMV-associated TCR beta chains (in a later analysis) appeared to be HLA-restricted.

In the PCR, 60 Vbeta and 13 Jbeta primers were used. In the authors' workflow: The count from a later analysis was some 80 million unique TCR beta chains, approximately 9.9 million of them shared. Libraries were prepared by immunoSEQ multiplex PCR; TCRdb keeps only in-frame clonotypes and omits some of them. The V and J calls and clone size were taken over from that table, and D and trimming were inferred from the DNA. The profile shows some 150,000 clones, roughly 80% of them singletons. V gave up 5 bases and J gave up 3 bases, with 16 bases separating them. Per germline, CDR1 SQVTM and CDR2 ANQGSEA. There are 14 residues in the CDR3.

The gene calls are TRBV29-1 and TRBJ1-1; perhaps TRBD1 as D (5 bases). The origin of this receptor is a man aged 40-50 years in good health and CMV-seronegative. Sequenced sample: PBMCs. Written as DNA, the CDR3 is TGCAGCGTTTCCGGAGGGACGGGGTACACTGAAGCTTTCTTT. Protein product: CSVSGGTGYTEAFF.